This entry concerns a single T cell receptor (beta chain). What it recognizes is unknown. TCRdb reprocessed the 5' RACE reads and reports one entry per CDR3 protein, with no DNA. The sample holds about 550,000 distinct CDR3 sequences. The sample comes from a study of T cells expressing NK-cell markers. Regarding the study as a whole: NKG2C+ dominant clonotype frequencies in 5 or 6 donors were roughly 1.0-7.0% of CD8+ T cells. Specificity for HCMV among expanded NKG2C+ T cell clones was not established.

This CDR3 is 15 amino acids long. Per the germline V gene, CDR1 is SGHVS and CDR2 is FQNEAQ. The receptor's source is a young man in good health. V usage is TRBV7-8 and J usage is TRBJ2-1; TCRdb's D gene call, TRBD2, goes unchecked for lack of DNA. Source material: blood T cells: a sorted CD56 or NKG2C T cell subset, CD4+ or CD8+ T cells, or bulk PBMC T cells (not recorded which). The chain's CDR3 is CASTLSPGAYNEQFF.